This TCR beta chain was identified in a study of shared clonotypes between healthy human individuals. TCRdb's table, derived via immunoSEQ multiplex PCR, lists solely in-frame clones and lacks some. The sample has 2 million to 3 million clones, approximately 93% seen once. Germline CDR1 is SNHLY and CDR2 is FYNNEI. Between the trimmed V and J ends, which lost 6 bases and 3 bases, there was a span of 17 bases. This CDR3 is 16 amino acids long. This chain joins TRBV2 and TRBJ2-2; TRBD2 might be the D (5 bases). This clonotype originated in a man aged 18 to 30 in good health. Some clones in this sample may be carry-over from other donors' samples. The material sequenced was naive CD4+ T cells from PBMCs. Subset meaning: CD45RA+ positively selected. The CDR3, as DNA: TGTGCCAGCAGAGGAGGACTTACATTTCACACCGGGGAGCTGTTTTTT. Translated: CASRGGLTFHTGELFF.